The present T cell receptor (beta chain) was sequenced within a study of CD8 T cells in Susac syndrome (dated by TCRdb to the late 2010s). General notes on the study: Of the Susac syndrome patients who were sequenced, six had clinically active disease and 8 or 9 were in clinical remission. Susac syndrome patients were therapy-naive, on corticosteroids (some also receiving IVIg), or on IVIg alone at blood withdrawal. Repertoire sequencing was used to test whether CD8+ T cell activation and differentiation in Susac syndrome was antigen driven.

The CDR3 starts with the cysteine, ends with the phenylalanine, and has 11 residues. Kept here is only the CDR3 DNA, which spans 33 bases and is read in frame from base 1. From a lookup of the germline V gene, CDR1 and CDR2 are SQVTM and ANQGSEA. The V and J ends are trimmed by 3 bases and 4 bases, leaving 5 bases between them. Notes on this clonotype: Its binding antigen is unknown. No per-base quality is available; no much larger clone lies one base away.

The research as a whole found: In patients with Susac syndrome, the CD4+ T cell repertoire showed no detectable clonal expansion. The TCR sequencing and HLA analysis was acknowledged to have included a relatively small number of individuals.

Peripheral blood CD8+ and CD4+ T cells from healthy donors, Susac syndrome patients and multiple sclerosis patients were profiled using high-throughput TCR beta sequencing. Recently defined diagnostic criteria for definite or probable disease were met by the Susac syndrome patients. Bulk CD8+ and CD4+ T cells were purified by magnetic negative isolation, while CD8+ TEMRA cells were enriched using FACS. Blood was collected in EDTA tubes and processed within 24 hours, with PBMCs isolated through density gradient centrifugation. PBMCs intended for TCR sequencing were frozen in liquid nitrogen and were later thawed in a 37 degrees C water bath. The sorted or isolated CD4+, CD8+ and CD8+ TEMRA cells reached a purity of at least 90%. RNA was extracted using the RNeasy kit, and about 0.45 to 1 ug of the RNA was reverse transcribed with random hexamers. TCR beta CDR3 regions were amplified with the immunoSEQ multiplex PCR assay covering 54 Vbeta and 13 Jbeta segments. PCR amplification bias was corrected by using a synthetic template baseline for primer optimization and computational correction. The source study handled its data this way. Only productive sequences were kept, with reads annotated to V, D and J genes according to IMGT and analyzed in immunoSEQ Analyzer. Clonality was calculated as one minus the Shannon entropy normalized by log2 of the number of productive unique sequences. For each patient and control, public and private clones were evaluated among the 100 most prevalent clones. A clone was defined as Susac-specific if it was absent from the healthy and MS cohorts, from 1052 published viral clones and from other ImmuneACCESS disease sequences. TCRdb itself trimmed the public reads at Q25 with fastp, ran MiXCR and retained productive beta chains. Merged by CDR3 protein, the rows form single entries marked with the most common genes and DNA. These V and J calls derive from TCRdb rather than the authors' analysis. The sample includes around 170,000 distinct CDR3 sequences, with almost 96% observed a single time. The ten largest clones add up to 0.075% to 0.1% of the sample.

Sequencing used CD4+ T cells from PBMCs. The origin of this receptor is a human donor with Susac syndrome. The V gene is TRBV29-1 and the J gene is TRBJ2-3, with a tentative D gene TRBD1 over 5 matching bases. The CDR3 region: CSVDRADTQYF. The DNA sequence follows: TGCAGCGTTGACAGGGCAGATACGCAGTATTTT.